This T cell receptor beta chain was sequenced in a study of human thymus T cells. Overall study results and limits: It looked as if thymic and blood repertoires used V and J genes in a biased way. Related research described strongly overlapping thymic repertoires in unrelated people.

Profiling relied on immunoSEQ multiplex PCR, and the TCRdb table lists in-frame clones only, not all of them. The sample contains some 78,000 clones, around 96% of which appear only once. Thymus was obtained from resections taken during corrective heart surgery. Comments on this clone: As yet, its antigen is unknown.

Germline V gene sequence: CDR1 SGHDT, CDR2 YYEEEE. Trimming took 6 bases from V and 3 from J; bases not matched to a gene: 13. CDR3 length equals 17 residues. This clonotype was obtained from a boy under two years old with a congenital heart defect but otherwise immunologically healthy. Specimen: thymus tissue. The chain joins TRBV5-6 to TRBJ2-2; 8 nucleotides match TRBD2. The CDR3 here is CASTRGGNRTYTGELFF. CDR3 DNA: TGTGCCAGCACCCGGGGGGGCAACAGGACCTACACCGGGGAGCTGTTTTTT.